The rows below give T cell receptor beta chains drawn from one sample of a study of blood T cell repertoires in COVID-19. Measured with immunoSEQ multiplex PCR; TCRdb has only the in-frame clones, and not every one. This table has some 87,000 clones, around 90% appearing once. The sequencing sample was made of peripheral blood. The receptors were sampled from a woman in her sixties or seventies with acute or convalescent COVID-19. Each CDR3 is given with its conserved first and last residue. The order of the fields is CDR3 DNA, CDR3 protein, CDR3 length, J gene, clone size, D gene, V gene. A D gene is named only where the DNA matches it firmly. A clone size is listed for some rows: how often the clone was seen (once, few, many), or a class if it is expanded.

CDR3 DNA: TGTGCCAGTAGTACCCGGGACAGGGGGCCCGAAAAATTATATGGCTACACCTTC
CDR3 protein: CASSTRDRGPEKLYGYTF
CDR3 length: 18
J gene: TRBJ1-2
clone size: NA
D gene: TRBD1
V gene: TRBV19

CDR3 DNA: TGTGCCAGCAGTTTCACCGGGACTAGTTTGTACGAGCAGTACTTC
CDR3 protein: CASSFTGTSLYEQYF
CDR3 length: 15
J gene: TRBJ2-7
clone size: NA
D gene: TRBD2
V gene: TRBV6-2/TRBV6-3

CDR3 DNA: TGTGCCAGCAGTTTATTGGTTAAGGCGGGTATAAGGCAGTTCTTC
CDR3 protein: CASSLLVKAGIRQFF
CDR3 length: 15
J gene: TRBJ2-1
clone size: NA
D gene: NA
V gene: TRBV27

CDR3 DNA: TGTGCCTGGAGTGTCCGACAGGGCATATCTAATGAAAAACTGTTTTTT
CDR3 protein: CAWSVRQGISNEKLFF
CDR3 length: 16
J gene: TRBJ1-4
clone size: few
D gene: TRBD1
V gene: TRBV30

CDR3 DNA: TGTGCCAGCAGCTTAGGCCTTAGGACAGGGGGCAGCAATGAGCAGTTCTTC
CDR3 protein: CASSLGLRTGGSNEQFF
CDR3 length: 17
J gene: TRBJ2-1
clone size: NA
D gene: TRBD1
V gene: TRBV13

CDR3 DNA: TGTGCCAGCAGCTTGGCCGGGGGACGGGGTGAAAAACTGTTTTTT
CDR3 protein: CASSLAGGRGEKLFF
CDR3 length: 15
J gene: TRBJ1-4
clone size: NA
D gene: NA
V gene: TRBV5-4

CDR3 DNA: TGTGCCACCAGTGATTTGGAGAGGCTAGCGGGGGTGGCAGATACGCAGTATTTT
CDR3 protein: CATSDLERLAGVADTQYF
CDR3 length: 18
J gene: TRBJ2-3
clone size: NA
D gene: TRBD2
V gene: TRBV24-1

CDR3 DNA: TGTGCCAGCAGCTGGGGACAGGTCACTGAAGCTTTCTTT
CDR3 protein: CASSWGQVTEAFF
CDR3 length: 13
J gene: TRBJ1-1
clone size: NA
D gene: TRBD1
V gene: TRBV11-2

CDR3 DNA: TGCGCCAGCAGCCAAGAAGCGGCTAGCGGGGGGGTAACGGGCCGAAGAGTCGGGACCCAGTACTTC
CDR3 protein: CASSQEAASGGVTGRRVGTQYF
CDR3 length: 22
J gene: TRBJ2-5
clone size: NA
D gene: TRBD2
V gene: TRBV4-1

CDR3 DNA: TGTGCCAGCAGTTCCTCCTCTCGACTAGCGGGGTCCTACAATGAGCAGTTCTTC
CDR3 protein: CASSSSSRLAGSYNEQFF
CDR3 length: 18
J gene: TRBJ2-1
clone size: NA
D gene: TRBD2
V gene: TRBV5-6

CDR3 DNA: TGTGCCAGCAGCACTCAGACAGAAAACATATTC
CDR3 protein: CASSTQTENIF
CDR3 length: 11
J gene: TRBJ1-4
clone size: NA
D gene: NA
V gene: TRBV6-4

CDR3 DNA: TGTGCCAGCAGGAACAGGGTCGTCGGCTACACCTTC
CDR3 protein: CASRNRVVGYTF
CDR3 length: 12
J gene: TRBJ1-2
clone size: NA
D gene: NA
V gene: TRBV28

CDR3 DNA: TGTGCCAGCAGCCAAGGCGGGGTGTCGGTCTATGGCTACACCTTC
CDR3 protein: CASSQGGVSVYGYTF
CDR3 length: 15
J gene: TRBJ1-2
clone size: NA
D gene: NA
V gene: TRBV28

CDR3 DNA: TGTGCCAGCAGCTTGGCCTTAGCGGGGAATTCACTAGCCAAAAACATTCAGTACTTC
CDR3 protein: CASSLALAGNSLAKNIQYF
CDR3 length: 19
J gene: TRBJ2-4
clone size: once
D gene: TRBD2
V gene: TRBV5-6

CDR3 DNA: TGTGCCAGTAGCACCACAGGGAGCAATCAGCCCCAGCATTTT
CDR3 protein: CASSTTGSNQPQHF
CDR3 length: 14
J gene: TRBJ1-5
clone size: NA
D gene: NA
V gene: TRBV19

CDR3 DNA: TGTGCCAGCAGTTTGGGCCCCTATGGCTACACCTTC
CDR3 protein: CASSLGPYGYTF
CDR3 length: 12
J gene: TRBJ1-2
clone size: NA
D gene: NA
V gene: TRBV28

CDR3 DNA: TGTGCCAGTAACCAGGGCTTAGAACAGCCCCAGCATTTT
CDR3 protein: CASNQGLEQPQHF
CDR3 length: 13
J gene: TRBJ1-5
clone size: NA
D gene: NA
V gene: TRBV19

CDR3 DNA: TGTGCCAGTAGTATAACAGCCCAAGTGGAGACCCAGTACTTC
CDR3 protein: CASSITAQVETQYF
CDR3 length: 14
J gene: TRBJ2-5
clone size: NA
D gene: NA
V gene: TRBV19

CDR3 DNA: TGTGCCAGCAGCTTGCCCGGGACAGGGCACACCGGGGAGCTGTTTTTT
CDR3 protein: CASSLPGTGHTGELFF
CDR3 length: 16
J gene: TRBJ2-2
clone size: NA
D gene: TRBD1
V gene: TRBV5-6

CDR3 DNA: TGTGCCAGCAGTACAGGGACAGGCTCTGGAAACACCATATATTTT
CDR3 protein: CASSTGTGSGNTIYF
CDR3 length: 15
J gene: TRBJ1-3
clone size: NA
D gene: TRBD1
V gene: TRBV6-6

CDR3 DNA: TGTGCCAGCTCACTAACAGGTCCCACTGAAGCTTTCTTT
CDR3 protein: CASSLTGPTEAFF
CDR3 length: 13
J gene: TRBJ1-1
clone size: once
D gene: NA
V gene: TRBV18

CDR3 DNA: TGTGCCAGCAGCCCCGGACATTTGAACACCGGGGAGCTGTTTTTT
CDR3 protein: CASSPGHLNTGELFF
CDR3 length: 15
J gene: TRBJ2-2
clone size: NA
D gene: NA
V gene: TRBV11-2

CDR3 DNA: TGTGCCAGCAGACGAGGACAGGGCAGCAATCAGCCCCAGCATTTT
CDR3 protein: CASRRGQGSNQPQHF
CDR3 length: 15
J gene: TRBJ1-5
clone size: NA
D gene: TRBD1
V gene: TRBV6-5

CDR3 DNA: TGTGCCAGCAGCACCGACAGCCAGAAAGCGGCTTTCTTT
CDR3 protein: CASSTDSQKAAFF
CDR3 length: 13
J gene: TRBJ1-1
clone size: NA
D gene: NA
V gene: TRBV6-5

CDR3 DNA: TGTGCCAGTAGTATCTGGACAGGTGTAGGTCAGCCCCAGCATTTT
CDR3 protein: CASSIWTGVGQPQHF
CDR3 length: 15
J gene: TRBJ1-5
clone size: NA
D gene: TRBD1
V gene: TRBV19

CDR3 DNA: TGTGCCAGCAGCTCGAGGACAGGCTACAATGAGCAGTTCTTC
CDR3 protein: CASSSRTGYNEQFF
CDR3 length: 14
J gene: TRBJ2-1
clone size: NA
D gene: TRBD1
V gene: TRBV11-3

CDR3 DNA: TGTGCCAGCAGAGAATTCGGGGGAACGTTTAATCAGCCCCAGCATTTT
CDR3 protein: CASREFGGTFNQPQHF
CDR3 length: 16
J gene: TRBJ1-5
clone size: NA
D gene: NA
V gene: TRBV6-1

CDR3 DNA: TGTGCCAGCAGTTGGACAGAAGAGACCCAGTACTTC
CDR3 protein: CASSWTEETQYF
CDR3 length: 12
J gene: TRBJ2-5
clone size: NA
D gene: NA
V gene: TRBV12-3/TRBV12-4

CDR3 DNA: TGTGCCAGCAGTTCCGGGACTAGCGGATACAATGAGCAGTTCTTC
CDR3 protein: CASSSGTSGYNEQFF
CDR3 length: 15
J gene: TRBJ2-1
clone size: NA
D gene: TRBD2
V gene: TRBV28

CDR3 DNA: TGTGCCAGCAGTGAAGCGCGGGGTTTAATTAGTTCACCCCTCCACTTT
CDR3 protein: CASSEARGLISSPLHF
CDR3 length: 16
J gene: TRBJ1-6
clone size: NA
D gene: NA
V gene: TRBV6-1

CDR3 DNA: TGTGCCAGCAGCAAAGCGCTCGAACTCCCACAGGGGGCGTCCACTGAAGCTTTCTTT
CDR3 protein: CASSKALELPQGASTEAFF
CDR3 length: 19
J gene: TRBJ1-1
clone size: NA
D gene: NA
V gene: TRBV21-1

CDR3 DNA: TGTGCCAGCAGCCAAGTGGCAACCAGTGAAGCTTTCTTT
CDR3 protein: CASSQVATSEAFF
CDR3 length: 13
J gene: TRBJ1-1
clone size: few
D gene: NA
V gene: TRBV3-1/TRBV3-2

CDR3 DNA: TGTGCCAGCAGCCGGACAGGGGCTAACGCCGGGGAGCTGTTTTTT
CDR3 protein: CASSRTGANAGELFF
CDR3 length: 15
J gene: TRBJ2-2
clone size: NA
D gene: TRBD1
V gene: TRBV5-4

CDR3 DNA: TGTGCCAGCAGGAGAAGACAGGGCACCCGCGATCAGCCCCAGCATTTT
CDR3 protein: CASRRRQGTRDQPQHF
CDR3 length: 16
J gene: TRBJ1-5
clone size: NA
D gene: TRBD1
V gene: TRBV28

CDR3 DNA: TGTGCCAGCAGTTTCGGGGGGGCTGGAAACACCATATATTTT
CDR3 protein: CASSFGGAGNTIYF
CDR3 length: 14
J gene: TRBJ1-3
clone size: NA
D gene: NA
V gene: TRBV28

CDR3 DNA: TGTGCCAGCAGCCTTTACCGACAGGAAGAGACCCAGTACTTC
CDR3 protein: CASSLYRQEETQYF
CDR3 length: 14
J gene: TRBJ2-5
clone size: NA
D gene: NA
V gene: TRBV3-1/TRBV3-2

CDR3 DNA: TGTGCCAGTAGTATCAGGACCCTTACGGGGGGATACACTGAAGCTTTCTTT
CDR3 protein: CASSIRTLTGGYTEAFF
CDR3 length: 17
J gene: TRBJ1-1
clone size: NA
D gene: NA
V gene: TRBV19

CDR3 DNA: TGTGCCAGTAGTAGGGGACTAGGACCCTTAAACTACGAGCAGTACTTC
CDR3 protein: CASSRGLGPLNYEQYF
CDR3 length: 16
J gene: TRBJ2-7
clone size: NA
D gene: TRBD2
V gene: TRBV19

CDR3 DNA: TGTGCCAGCTACTGGACAGGGGGAGTGTATGGCTACACCTTC
CDR3 protein: CASYWTGGVYGYTF
CDR3 length: 14
J gene: TRBJ1-2
clone size: NA
D gene: TRBD1
V gene: TRBV5-8

CDR3 DNA: TGTGCCAGCAGTTTACTAGGGGTTGAGCAGTACTTC
CDR3 protein: CASSLLGVEQYF
CDR3 length: 12
J gene: TRBJ2-7
clone size: NA
D gene: NA
V gene: TRBV28

CDR3 DNA: TGTGCCAGCAGTTTTGGCGGCAGTAATGAAAAACTGTTTTTT
CDR3 protein: CASSFGGSNEKLFF
CDR3 length: 14
J gene: TRBJ1-4
clone size: NA
D gene: NA
V gene: TRBV28

CDR3 DNA: TGTGCCAGCAGCGTAGGGACTAGCGGGGGAGATACGCAGTATTTT
CDR3 protein: CASSVGTSGGDTQYF
CDR3 length: 15
J gene: TRBJ2-3
clone size: NA
D gene: TRBD2
V gene: TRBV9

CDR3 DNA: TGTGCCAGCTCACCAGCGCAGGGGAGCTCTGGAAACACCATATATTTT
CDR3 protein: CASSPAQGSSGNTIYF
CDR3 length: 16
J gene: TRBJ1-3
clone size: NA
D gene: NA
V gene: TRBV18

CDR3 DNA: TGTGCCAGCATGCCGGGACTAGCTACCTACGAGCAGTACTTC
CDR3 protein: CASMPGLATYEQYF
CDR3 length: 14
J gene: TRBJ2-7
clone size: NA
D gene: TRBD2
V gene: TRBV28

CDR3 DNA: TGTGCCAGCAGCCCTCAAACCACCACAGTATCCACCGGGGAGCTGTTTTTT
CDR3 protein: CASSPQTTTVSTGELFF
CDR3 length: 17
J gene: TRBJ2-2
clone size: NA
D gene: NA
V gene: TRBV3-1/TRBV3-2

CDR3 DNA: TGTGCCAGCAGCGTGGGTAGCGGGCTAGAGACCCAGTACTTC
CDR3 protein: CASSVGSGLETQYF
CDR3 length: 14
J gene: TRBJ2-5
clone size: NA
D gene: TRBD2
V gene: TRBV9

CDR3 DNA: TGTGCCAGCAGTTATGGGACAGGGACACACGAGCAGTACTTC
CDR3 protein: CASSYGTGTHEQYF
CDR3 length: 14
J gene: TRBJ2-7
clone size: NA
D gene: TRBD1
V gene: TRBV6-2/TRBV6-3

CDR3 DNA: TGCGCCAGCAGCCAAGGGAGGGAATCCAACTATGGCTACACCTTC
CDR3 protein: CASSQGRESNYGYTF
CDR3 length: 15
J gene: TRBJ1-2
clone size: NA
D gene: NA
V gene: TRBV4-1

CDR3 DNA: TGTGCCAGCAGTTACGCTCGAGTGTCCTCTGGAAACACCATATATTTT
CDR3 protein: CASSYARVSSGNTIYF
CDR3 length: 16
J gene: TRBJ1-3
clone size: NA
D gene: NA
V gene: TRBV6-5

CDR3 DNA: TGCGCCAGCAGCCCTTCTCTGACAGATACGCAGTATTTT
CDR3 protein: CASSPSLTDTQYF
CDR3 length: 13
J gene: TRBJ2-3
clone size: NA
D gene: NA
V gene: TRBV4-1

CDR3 DNA: TGTGCCAGCAGCTCTCGGGGGACAGTTAGCGAAAAACTGTTTTTT
CDR3 protein: CASSSRGTVSEKLFF
CDR3 length: 15
J gene: TRBJ1-4
clone size: NA
D gene: TRBD1
V gene: TRBV3-1/TRBV3-2

CDR3 DNA: TGTGCCAGCAGTCAAATCCGGACTAGCGGGTTGGCGAACACCGGGGAGCTGTTTTTT
CDR3 protein: CASSQIRTSGLANTGELFF
CDR3 length: 19
J gene: TRBJ2-2
clone size: NA
D gene: TRBD2
V gene: TRBV27

CDR3 DNA: TGTGCCAGCAGCCAAGACAGCGGGAGCCCATACGAGCAGTACTTC
CDR3 protein: CASSQDSGSPYEQYF
CDR3 length: 15
J gene: TRBJ2-7
clone size: once
D gene: TRBD2
V gene: TRBV5-4

CDR3 DNA: TGTGCCAGCAGCATAGACAGGGGTCCCTACAATGAGCAGTTCTTC
CDR3 protein: CASSIDRGPYNEQFF
CDR3 length: 15
J gene: TRBJ2-1
clone size: NA
D gene: TRBD1
V gene: TRBV5-4

CDR3 DNA: TGTGCCACCCAAACGGTTTGGAGCAATCAGCCCCAGCATTTT
CDR3 protein: CATQTVWSNQPQHF
CDR3 length: 14
J gene: TRBJ1-5
clone size: NA
D gene: NA
V gene: TRBV6-5

CDR3 DNA: TGTGCCAGTAGGACAGGGGGATTCGACTATGGCTACACCTTC
CDR3 protein: CASRTGGFDYGYTF
CDR3 length: 14
J gene: TRBJ1-2
clone size: NA
D gene: TRBD1
V gene: TRBV19